This TCR beta chain was sequenced for a study of metastatic and nonmetastatic thyroid tumors. On the study more broadly: The comparison covered peripheral blood and tumor or nodule tissue in malignant and benign thyroid patients.

This clone was observed a handful of times. CDR3 size: 13 residues. The germline V gene has CDR1 MDHEN and CDR2 SYDVKM. V was pared by 6 bases and J by 5 bases, with 14 bases between. Thyroid surgery was preceded by no treatment in any patient. MiXCR was used by TCRdb to re-call the PCR reads. The sample carries 15,000 or so clones, roughly 3.5% recorded once. Sequenced material: tumor tissue. This receptor was obtained from a female donor with papillary thyroid cancer or a benign thyroid nodule (not recorded which). Some clones in this sample may be carry-over from other donors' samples. The V gene is TRBV28, the J gene TRBJ2-7, with D possibly called TRBD1 or TRBD2 (6 bases each). CDR3 residues: CASRSGAGDEQYF. DNA of the CDR3: TGTGCCAGCAGGTCGGGGGCCGGGGACGAGCAGTACTTC.